This T cell receptor beta chain was sequenced during a study of regulatory T cells in long-lasting Graves disease. This clonotype was detected ten times or more. Sequencing libraries for TCR beta were prepared with iRepertoire HTBI primers and Arm-PCR of CDR3 regions. MiXCR, applied by TCRdb to the multiplex PCR reads, yields one record per CDR3 protein. The table lists 450,000 to 600,000 distinct CDR3 sequences, 15% to 20% of them singletons. Germline values: CDR1 DFQATT, CDR2 SNEGSKA (reference sequence). Germline trimming cut 6 bases from V and 2 bases from J; bases unmatched to any gene: 7. CDR3 length: 14 amino acids. The time point was: newly diagnosed GD, antithyroid drugs for less than 3 months. PBMC RNA served as the TCR library source. A further study also used this sample, focusing on T cells in Graves' hyperthyroidism and ophthalmopathy.

This sequence joins TRBV20-1 and TRBJ2-3; 8 nucleotides match TRBD2. The source material was peripheral blood mononuclear cells (PBMCs), sampled at new diagnosis, from a patient treated with antithyroid drugs. The clonotype originates from a man aged 40-50 years with Graves disease. The CDR3 coding sequence is TGCAGTGCCCAGGGACTAGAAAACACAGATACGCAGTATTTT. Encoded protein: CSAQGLENTDTQYF.